This section outlines one T cell receptor beta chain sequence together with its context. What it binds is not known. The data derive from a study of cytomegalovirus exposure and HLA in healthy donors. 60 Vbeta and 13 Jbeta primers were used in PCR. Per the original data handling: About 12 million of the 80 million or so unique TCR beta chains counted in a later analysis were shared. Clones were read by immunoSEQ multiplex PCR, and TCRdb kept only the in-frame ones, dropping some. V and J calls and clone size follow that table, whereas D and trimming were derived from the DNA. The sample has more than 70,000 clones, approximately 80% seen once. Regarding the study as a whole: Data from an earlier analysis indicated that most TCR beta V segments were productive either about 87% or about 30% of the time. A few CMV-associated chains proved CMV antigen-specific in vitro.

There are 15 residues in the CDR3. The V and J ends lost 1 base and 0 bases respectively, with 9 bases between them. Germline V lookup: CDR1 SGHVS, CDR2 FNYEAQ. The rearrangement links TRBV7-6 to TRBJ1-1; a possible D gene is TRBD1 (5 bases). The sequence came from a man aged 35 to 55 in good health and CMV-seronegative. The sequencing sample was made of PBMCs. The CDR3 is CASSLDTGVNTEAFF. The CDR3 DNA reads TGTGCCAGCAGCTTAGATACAGGAGTGAACACTGAAGCTTTCTTT.